This paragraph reports one TCR beta chain. Using immunoSEQ multiplex PCR, the repertoire was profiled, and TCRdb retains in-frame clones only, with some absent. The table records 99,000 or so clones, 65% to 90% of them present only once. The data derive from a study of blood T cell repertoires in COVID-19. V was trimmed by 10 bases and J by 0 bases, leaving 11 bases between them. This CDR3 is built from 13 residues. Germline V gene data show CDR1 as ENHRY and CDR2 as SYGVKD. The sequence derives from a man in his sixties with acute or convalescent COVID-19. The chain links TRBV10-3 to TRBJ2-3; weak D call: TRBD2 (6 bases). Sequencing was done on a sample of peripheral blood. The CDR3 sequence: CATMGGSTDTQYF. The CDR3 bases are TGTGCCACCATGGGGGGTAGCACAGATACGCAGTATTTT.